This T cell receptor beta chain was retrieved from a study of tumor and adjacent non-tumor tissue in lung cancer. Three rounds of nested PCR, following a modified ARM-PCR protocol, produced the TCRbeta library. TCRdb reanalysed the multiplex PCR reads using MiXCR and keeps one entry per CDR3 protein. The repertoire holds some 73,000 distinct CDR3 sequences, with about four fifths as singletons. V was cut by 9 bases and J by 2 bases, with 13 bases left in between. Germline lookup yields CDR1 MNHNS and CDR2 SASEGT. The CDR3 is 13 amino acids. About this clonotype itself: Its antigen is undetermined.

No cell sorting was done before RNA was extracted from the tissue. The normal lung tissue was taken more than 3 cm from the tumor edge. Study-level points and caveats: TCR diversity was significantly greater in tumor than normal lung tissue.

The chain joins TRBV6-1 to TRBJ2-5; D is ambiguous. The specimen sequenced was distant non-tumor lung tissue. The clonotype originates from a man aged 60 to 69 with non-small cell lung cancer. The CDR3 bases are TGTGCCAGAACCGAGGTGGGTCAAGAGACCCAGTACTTC. It translates to CARTEVGQETQYF.